The 3 T cell receptor beta chains given below trace back to one sample, sequenced in a study of blood T cell repertoires in COVID-19. Libraries were prepared by immunoSEQ multiplex PCR; TCRdb keeps only in-frame clonotypes and omits some of them. This table has about 28,000 clones, over 75% appearing once. The source material was peripheral blood. The receptors shown here come from a man aged 60 to 75 with COVID-19, enrolled during active disease.

This chain joins TRBV28 and TRBJ1-2, with D uncertain. V lost 6 bases, J lost 4 bases, and 15 bases lay in between. CDR1 MDHEN and CDR2 SYDVKM come from the germline V gene. The CDR3 extends over 14 amino acids. CDR3 amino acids: CASRRETGSYGYTF. The CDR3 DNA reads TGTGCCAGCAGGAGGGAAACCGGATCCTATGGCTACACCTTC.

This rearrangement joins TRBV4-1 to TRBJ2-7; 9 nucleotides line up with TRBD2. The germline gives CDR1 MGHRA, CDR2 YSYEKL. The J segment lost 1 base and the V segment lost 3 bases, leaving 4 bases of the junction unmatched. The CDR3 spans 15 residues. The CDR3 DNA sequence: TGCGCCAGCAGCCAGTCGACTAGCGGATCCTACGAGCAGTACTTC. Translation: CASSQSTSGSYEQYF.

The CDR3 nucleotides read TGTGCCAGCACTAATAGCGGGCTCTCCTACGAGCAGTACTTC. Translating it yields CASTNSGLSYEQYF. This chain links TRBV5-4 with TRBJ2-7, with 7 positions matching TRBD2. V lost 6 bases and J lost 0; bases outside the gene matches: 6. Germline V gene data show CDR1 as SGHNT and CDR2 as YYREEE (reference sequence). CDR3 length equals 14 residues.